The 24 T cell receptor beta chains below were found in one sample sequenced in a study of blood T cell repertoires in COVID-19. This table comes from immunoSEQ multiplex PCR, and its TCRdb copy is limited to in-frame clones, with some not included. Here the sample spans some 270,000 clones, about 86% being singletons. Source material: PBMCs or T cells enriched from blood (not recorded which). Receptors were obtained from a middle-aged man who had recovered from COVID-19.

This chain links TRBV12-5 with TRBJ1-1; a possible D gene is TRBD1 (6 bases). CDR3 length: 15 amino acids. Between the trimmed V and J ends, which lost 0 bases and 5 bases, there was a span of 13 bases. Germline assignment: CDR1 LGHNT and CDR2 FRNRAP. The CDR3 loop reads CASGLVVGGGTEAFF. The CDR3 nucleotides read TGTGCTAGTGGTTTGGTAGTAGGGGGTGGGACTGAAGCTTTCTTT.

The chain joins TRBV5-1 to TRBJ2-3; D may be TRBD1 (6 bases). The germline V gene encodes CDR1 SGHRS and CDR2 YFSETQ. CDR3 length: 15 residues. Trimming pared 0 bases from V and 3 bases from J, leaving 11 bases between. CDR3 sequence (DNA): TGCGCCAGCAGCTTGGTTCAGGGGCGGACAGATACGCAGTATTTT. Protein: CASSLVQGRTDTQYF.

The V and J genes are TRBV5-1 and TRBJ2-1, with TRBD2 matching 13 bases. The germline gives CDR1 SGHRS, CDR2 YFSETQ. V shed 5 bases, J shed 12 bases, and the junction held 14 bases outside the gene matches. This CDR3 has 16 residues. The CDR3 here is CASSLQGTSGESGQFF. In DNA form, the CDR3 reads TGCGCCAGCAGTCTACAGGGGACTAGCGGGGAATCAGGGCAGTTCTTC.

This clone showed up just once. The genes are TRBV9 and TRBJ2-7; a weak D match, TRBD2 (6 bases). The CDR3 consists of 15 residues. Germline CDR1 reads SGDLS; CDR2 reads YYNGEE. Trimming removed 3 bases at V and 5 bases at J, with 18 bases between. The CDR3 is CASSAQITVADEQYF. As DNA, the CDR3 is TGTGCCAGCAGCGCCCAGATTACAGTAGCGGACGAGCAGTACTTC.

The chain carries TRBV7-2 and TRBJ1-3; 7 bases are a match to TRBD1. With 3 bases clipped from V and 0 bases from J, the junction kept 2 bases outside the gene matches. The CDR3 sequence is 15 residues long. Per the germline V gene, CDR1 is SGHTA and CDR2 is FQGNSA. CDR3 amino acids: CASSLGQTSGNTIYF. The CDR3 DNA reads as TGTGCCAGCAGCTTGGGACAGACCTCTGGAAACACCATATATTTT. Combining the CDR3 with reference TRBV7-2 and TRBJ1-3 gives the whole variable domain GAGVSQSPSNKVTEKGKDVELRCDPISGHTALYWYRQSLGQGLEFLIYFQGNSAPDKSGLPSDRFSAERTGGSVSTLTIQRTQQEDSAVYLCASSLGQTSGNTIYFGEGSWLTVV.

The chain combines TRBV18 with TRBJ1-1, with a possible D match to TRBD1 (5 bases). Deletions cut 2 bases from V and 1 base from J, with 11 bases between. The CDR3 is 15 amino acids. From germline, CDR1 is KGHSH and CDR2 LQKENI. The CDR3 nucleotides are TGTGCCAGCTCACCAAGGCAGGGTGGGAACACTGAAGCTTTCTTT. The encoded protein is CASSPRQGGNTEAFF. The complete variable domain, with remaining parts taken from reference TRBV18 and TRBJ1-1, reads NAGVMQNPRHLVRRRGQEARLRCSPMKGHSHVYWYRQLPEEGLKFMVYLQKENIIDESGMPKERFSAEFPKEGPSILRIQQVVRGDSAAYFCASSPRQGGNTEAFFGQGTRLTVV.

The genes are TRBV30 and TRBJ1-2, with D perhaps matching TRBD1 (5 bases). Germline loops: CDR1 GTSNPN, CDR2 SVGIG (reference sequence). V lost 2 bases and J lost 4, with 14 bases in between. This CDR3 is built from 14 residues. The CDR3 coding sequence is TGTGCCTGGAGTAGGGAAAGGGGAAGCTATGGCTACACCTTC. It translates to CAWSRERGSYGYTF.

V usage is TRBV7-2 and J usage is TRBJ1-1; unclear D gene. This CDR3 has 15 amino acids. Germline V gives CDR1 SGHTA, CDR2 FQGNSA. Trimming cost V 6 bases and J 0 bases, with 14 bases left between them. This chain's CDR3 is CASSPGLTMNTEAFF. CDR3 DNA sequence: TGTGCCAGCAGTCCCGGTCTAACTATGAACACTGAAGCTTTCTTT.

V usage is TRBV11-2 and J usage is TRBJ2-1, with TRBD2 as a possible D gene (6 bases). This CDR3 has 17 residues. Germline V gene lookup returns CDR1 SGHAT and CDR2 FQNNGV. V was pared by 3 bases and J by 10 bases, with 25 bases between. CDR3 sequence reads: CASSLGSSVGEVNEQFF. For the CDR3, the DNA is TGTGCCAGCAGCTTGGGGTCTTCCGTGGGGGAGGTAAACGAGCAGTTCTTC.

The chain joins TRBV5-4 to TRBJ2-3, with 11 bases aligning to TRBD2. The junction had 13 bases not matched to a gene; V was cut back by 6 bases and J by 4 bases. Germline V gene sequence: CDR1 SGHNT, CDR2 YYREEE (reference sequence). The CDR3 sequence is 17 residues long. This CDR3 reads CASKAGGGTSGPDTQYF. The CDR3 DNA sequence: TGTGCCAGCAAGGCGGGAGGGGGGACTAGCGGCCCAGATACGCAGTATTTT.

CDR3 DNA sequence: TGTGCCAGCAGCCAAGATATAGCGGGGCTAGATACGCAGTATTTT. Translating it yields CASSQDIAGLDTQYF. This sequence joins TRBV3-1 (or the pseudogene TRBV3-2) and TRBJ2-3; 8 bases are shared with TRBD2. Germline V gives CDR1 LGHDT, CDR2 YNNKEL (reference sequence). CDR3 length: 15 amino acids. After removal of 0 bases from V and 5 bases from J, the junction contained 4 bases not matched to a gene.

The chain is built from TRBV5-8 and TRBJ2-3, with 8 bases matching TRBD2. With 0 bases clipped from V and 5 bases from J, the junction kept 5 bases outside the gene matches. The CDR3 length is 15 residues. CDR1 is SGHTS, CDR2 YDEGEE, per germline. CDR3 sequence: CASSLAGRALDTQYF. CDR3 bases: TGTGCCAGCAGCTTGGCCGGGAGGGCCCTAGATACGCAGTATTTT.

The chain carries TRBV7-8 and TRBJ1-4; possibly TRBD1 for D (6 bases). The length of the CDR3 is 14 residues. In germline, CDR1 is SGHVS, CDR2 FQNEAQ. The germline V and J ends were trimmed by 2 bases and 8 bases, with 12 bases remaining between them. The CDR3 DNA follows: TGTGCCAGCAGCTTATCAGGGGCAAGGGAAAAACTGTTTTTT. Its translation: CASSLSGAREKLFF.

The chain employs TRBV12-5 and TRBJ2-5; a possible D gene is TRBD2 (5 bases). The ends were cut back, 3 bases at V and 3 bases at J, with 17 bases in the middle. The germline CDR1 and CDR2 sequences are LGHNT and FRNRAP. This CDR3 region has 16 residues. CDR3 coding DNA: TGTGCTAGTGGTTTCACTCCCCCCAGGAGGAAAGAGACCCAGTACTTC. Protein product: CASGFTPPRRKETQYF.

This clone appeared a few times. The DNA of the CDR3 is TGTGCCAGCACCGATGCTAGCGGGAGGCGTCACGAGCAGTACTTC. Amino acid sequence: CASTDASGRRHEQYF. The J gene is TRBJ2-7, the V gene TRBV27, with 11 positions matching TRBD2. This CDR3 contains 15 residues. V lost 7 bases and J lost 5; bases outside the gene matches: 10. Germline-derived CDR1 and CDR2 are MNHEY and SMNVEV (reference sequence).

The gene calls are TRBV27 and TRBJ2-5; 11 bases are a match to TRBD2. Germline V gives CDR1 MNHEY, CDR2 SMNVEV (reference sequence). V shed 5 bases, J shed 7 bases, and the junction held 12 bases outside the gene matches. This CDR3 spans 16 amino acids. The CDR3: CASSPRGSGGGGTQYF. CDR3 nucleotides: TGTGCCAGCAGTCCCCGGGGTAGCGGGGGGGGTGGGACCCAGTACTTC.

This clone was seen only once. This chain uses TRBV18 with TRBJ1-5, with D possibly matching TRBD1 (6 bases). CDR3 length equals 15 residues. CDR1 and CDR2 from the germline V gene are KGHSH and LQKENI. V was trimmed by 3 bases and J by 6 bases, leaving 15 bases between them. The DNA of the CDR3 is TGTGCCAGCTCACCGACCGGGACACCCGGTCAGCCCCAGCATTTT. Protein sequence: CASSPTGTPGQPQHF.

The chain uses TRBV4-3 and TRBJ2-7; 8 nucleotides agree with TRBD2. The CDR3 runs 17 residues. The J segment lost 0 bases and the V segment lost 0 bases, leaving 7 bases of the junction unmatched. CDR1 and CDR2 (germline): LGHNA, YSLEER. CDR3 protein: CASSQDARGGGSYEQYF. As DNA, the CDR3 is TGCGCCAGCAGCCAAGATGCTCGGGGGGGTGGCTCCTACGAGCAGTACTTC.

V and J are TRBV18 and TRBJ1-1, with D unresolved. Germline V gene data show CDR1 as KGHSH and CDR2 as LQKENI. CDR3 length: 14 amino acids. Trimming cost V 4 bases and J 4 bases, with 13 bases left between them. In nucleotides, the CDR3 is TGTGCCAGCTCACTGGAGCCGGGGTCCACTGAAGCTTTCTTT. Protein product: CASSLEPGSTEAFF.

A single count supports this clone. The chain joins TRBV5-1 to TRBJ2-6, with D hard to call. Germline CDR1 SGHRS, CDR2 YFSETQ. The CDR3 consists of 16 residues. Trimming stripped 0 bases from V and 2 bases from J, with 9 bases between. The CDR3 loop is CASSLGGPAGANVLTF. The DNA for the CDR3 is TGCGCCAGCAGCTTGGGTGGGCCAGCTGGGGCCAACGTCCTGACTTTC.

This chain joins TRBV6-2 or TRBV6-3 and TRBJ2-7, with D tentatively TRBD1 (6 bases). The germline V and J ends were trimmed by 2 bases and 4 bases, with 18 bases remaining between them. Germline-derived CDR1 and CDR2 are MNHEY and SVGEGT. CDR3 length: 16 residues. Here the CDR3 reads CASSYPTGGPSYEQYF. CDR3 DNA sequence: TGTGCCAGCAGTTACCCGACAGGCGGACCGTCTTACGAGCAGTACTTC.

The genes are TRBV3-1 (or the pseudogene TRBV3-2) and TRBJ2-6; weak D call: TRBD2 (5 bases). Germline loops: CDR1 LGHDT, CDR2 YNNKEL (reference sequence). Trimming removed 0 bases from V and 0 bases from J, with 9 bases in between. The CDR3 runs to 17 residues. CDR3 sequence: CASSQDTGVSGANVLTF. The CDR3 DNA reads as TGTGCCAGCAGCCAAGATACCGGGGTCTCTGGGGCCAACGTCCTGACTTTC.

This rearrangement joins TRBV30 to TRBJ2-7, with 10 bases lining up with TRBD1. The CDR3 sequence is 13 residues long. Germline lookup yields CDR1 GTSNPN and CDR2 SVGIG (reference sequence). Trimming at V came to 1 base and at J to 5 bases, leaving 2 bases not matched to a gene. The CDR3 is CAWSGGTGDEQYF. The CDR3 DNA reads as TGTGCCTGGAGTGGCGGGACAGGGGACGAGCAGTACTTC.

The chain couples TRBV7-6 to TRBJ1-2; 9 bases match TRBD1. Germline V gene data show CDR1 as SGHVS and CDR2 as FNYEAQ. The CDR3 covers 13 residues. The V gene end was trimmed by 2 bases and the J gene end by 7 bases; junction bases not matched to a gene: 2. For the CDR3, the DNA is TGTGCCAGCAGCTTAACAGGGGGCTTTGGCTACACCTTC. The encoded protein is CASSLTGGFGYTF.